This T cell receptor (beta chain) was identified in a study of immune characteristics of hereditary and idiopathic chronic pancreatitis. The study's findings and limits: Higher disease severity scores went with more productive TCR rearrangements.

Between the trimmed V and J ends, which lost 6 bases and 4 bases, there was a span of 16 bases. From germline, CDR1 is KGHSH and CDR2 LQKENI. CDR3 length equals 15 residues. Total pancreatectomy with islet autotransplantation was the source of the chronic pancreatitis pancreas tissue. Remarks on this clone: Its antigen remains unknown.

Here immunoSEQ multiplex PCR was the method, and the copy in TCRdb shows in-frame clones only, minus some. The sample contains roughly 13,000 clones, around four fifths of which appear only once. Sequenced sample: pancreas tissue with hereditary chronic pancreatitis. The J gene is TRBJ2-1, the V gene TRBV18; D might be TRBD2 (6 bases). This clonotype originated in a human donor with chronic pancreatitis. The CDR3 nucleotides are TGTGCCAGCTCCTCCCGGGACTCTGGGTACAATGAGCAGTTCTTC. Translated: CASSSRDSGYNEQFF.